This TCR beta chain was recovered during a study of shared clonotypes between healthy human individuals. Study as a whole: The plates for each donor numbered three CD4 naive, three CD4 memory, two CD8 naive and one CD8 memory. Overall study findings and caveats: Investigators expected sequencing depth to affect clonotype sharing among donors.

About this clone: Its antigen is as yet unknown.

The CDR3 consists of 13 residues. Germline CDR1 reads PRHDT; CDR2 reads FYEKMQ (reference sequence). Trimming removed 3 bases at V and 2 bases at J, with 7 bases between. Deep was the level used in running the assay. Repertoires were generated with immunoSEQ multiplex PCR, while TCRdb's copy carries only in-frame clones and drops some. The sample shows a few hundred thousand clones, about 97% of them seen only once. The clonotype comes from a man aged 30 to 39 in good health. V gene TRBV13 combines with J gene TRBJ2-5; D is possibly TRBD1 (6 bases). The sample was memory CD8+ T cells sorted from blood. Subset of the sample: CD45RO+ cells pooled with CCR7-negative TemRA cells. The DNA of the CDR3 is TGTGCCAGCAGCTTCGGGACACAAGAGACCCAGTACTTC. Translated: CASSFGTQETQYF.